The 21 T cell receptor beta chains below all came from one sample that was sequenced in a study of blood T cells in healthy people across ages. The authors ran a second PCR of 7 to 11 cycles using a sample-barcoded 5' primer and a J-beta primer mix. TCRdb re-called the 5' RACE reads with MiXCR, one entry per CDR3 protein. The sample comprises about 1,500,000 distinct CDR3 sequences, roughly 27% of which are singletons, and around 7.7% rests with the top ten. Specimen: blood. The receptors were sampled from a woman aged 25-40 years in good health.

The chain carries TRBV5-1 and TRBJ1-6; D may be TRBD1 (5 bases). The germline V gene has CDR1 SGHRS and CDR2 YFSETQ. The CDR3 spans 13 residues. The ends were cut back, 7 bases at V and 5 bases at J, with 10 bases in the middle. This CDR3 reads CASARGDNSPLHF. The CDR3 DNA reads as TGCGCCAGCGCCCGAGGGGATAATTCACCCCTCCACTTT.

This clonotype came up many times. V is TRBV15 and J is TRBJ2-3; TRBD2 agrees at 9 bases. Germline V gives CDR1 LNHNV, CDR2 YYDKDF (reference sequence). The CDR3 runs to 15 residues. After removal of 4 bases from V and 1 base from J, the junction contained 3 bases not matched to a gene. The CDR3 region has the DNA TGTGCCACCAGCACGGGACTAGCTGGCACAGATACGCAGTATTTT. It codes for CATSTGLAGTDTQYF.

This clonotype has more than one count but fewer than ten. This chain links TRBV6-1 with TRBJ2-5; a weak D match, TRBD1 (6 bases). Trimming took off 7 bases at V and 9 bases at J, with 21 bases between the two ends. CDR3 length: 14 amino acids. CDR1 and CDR2 (germline): MNHNS, SASEGT. Here the CDR3 DNA reads TGTGCCAGCATAATCGGACCCGACTCAGGGGCCCAGTACTTC. Its translation is CASIIGPDSGAQYF.

The CDR3 loop is CASSQPRRGELYEQYF. The CDR3, as DNA: TGTGCCAGTAGCCAGCCGAGGCGGGGGGAACTATACGAGCAGTACTTC. This sequence joins TRBV7-2 and TRBJ2-7; 8 bases fit TRBD2. Trimming at V came to 9 bases and at J to 4 bases, leaving 17 bases not matched to a gene. Germline V gives CDR1 SGHTA, CDR2 FQGNSA. The CDR3 has 16 amino acids. Based on the CDR3 plus reference TRBV7-2 and TRBJ2-7, the full variable domain is GAGVSQSPSNKVTEKGKDVELRCDPISGHTALYWYRQSLGQGLEFLIYFQGNSAPDKSGLPSDRFSAERTGGSVSTLTIQRTQQEDSAVYLCASSQPRRGELYEQYFGPGTRLTVT.

This clonotype appeared a few times. The chain employs TRBV7-2 and TRBJ2-1, with a tentative D call TRBD1 (6 bases). Trimming cost V 1 base and J 4 bases, with 11 bases left between them. Germline V gene data show CDR1 as SGHTA and CDR2 as FQGNSA. CDR3 length: 15 residues. The CDR3 spells CASSLEQGVYNEQFF. The CDR3, as DNA: TGTGCCAGCAGCTTAGAACAGGGAGTATACAATGAGCAGTTCTTC. The entire variable domain, with the rest obtained from reference TRBV7-2 and TRBJ2-1, is as follows: GAGVSQSPSNKVTEKGKDVELRCDPISGHTALYWYRQSLGQGLEFLIYFQGNSAPDKSGLPSDRFSAERTGGSVSTLTIQRTQQEDSAVYLCASSLEQGVYNEQFFGPGTRLTVL.

This clonotype was recorded many times. The chain recombines TRBV20-1 with TRBJ2-5; D gene unclear. CDR1 is DFQATT, CDR2 SNEGSKA, per germline (reference sequence). CDR3 length: 13 residues. The ends were cut back, 1 base at V and 3 bases at J, with 9 bases in the middle. The CDR3 loop reads CSARGYNKETQYF. CDR3 nucleotide sequence: TGCAGTGCTAGAGGATACAACAAAGAGACCCAGTACTTC.

This clonotype was detected a few times. The rearrangement joins TRBV19 to TRBJ2-7; D is possibly TRBD1 or TRBD2 (5 bases each). Germline V gives CDR1 LNHDA, CDR2 SQIVND (reference sequence). With 5 bases removed from V and 0 bases from J, the gap between germline ends came to 14 bases. This CDR3 is 15 amino acids long. The CDR3 sequence is CASSSGGRSSYEQYF. CDR3 DNA: TGTGCCAGTAGTTCTGGGGGTCGAAGCTCCTACGAGCAGTACTTC.

V usage is TRBV12-3 or TRBV12-4 and J usage is TRBJ2-3; tentatively, D is TRBD2 (5 bases). Trimming took 6 bases from V and 8 from J, leaving 15 bases between them. The CDR3 totals 13 residues. The CDR3 protein is CASRRAELGTQYF. For the CDR3, the DNA is TGTGCCAGCAGAAGAGCGGAGCTAGGTACGCAGTATTTT.

The CDR3 DNA is TGTGCCAGCAGAAAACAGACAGGGGACTATGGCTACACCTTC. Residues: CASRKQTGDYGYTF. This chain links TRBV12-3 or TRBV12-4 with TRBJ1-2; 8 bases map to TRBD1. CDR3 length: 14 residues. Unmatched junction bases numbered 6, after V lost 6 bases and J lost 3 bases.

With respect to this clonotype: At one boundary the junction diverges from the germline segment, which might be a read error. The chain carries TRBV5-1 and TRBJ1-4, with D tentatively TRBD1 (6 bases). This CDR3 spans 14 amino acids. CDR1 is SGHRS and CDR2 is YFSETQ in the germline V gene. CDR3 nucleotide sequence: TGCGCAAGCACGGGGGGCGCGGCTAATGAAAAACTGTTTTTT. Its protein is CASTGGAANEKLFF.

CDR3 loop: CTYSGSTDTQYF. The CDR3 DNA reads as TGCACCTATTCCGGGAGCACAGATACGCAGTATTTT. The chain uses TRBV29-1 and TRBJ2-3; no firm D call. The length of the CDR3 is 12 residues. Germline V CDR1 and CDR2: SQVTM, ANQGSEA.

CDR3 region: CATGKAVGSAEKMSSYNEQFF. The DNA for the CDR3 is TGTGCCACCGGGAAGGCGGTCGGCAGTGCGGAGAAGATGAGCTCCTACAATGAGCAGTTCTTC. The genes are TRBV24-1 and TRBJ2-1; no firm D call. Germline loops: CDR1 KGHDR, CDR2 SFDVKD. Trimming removed 9 bases from V and 0 bases from J, with 32 bases in between. The CDR3 consists of 21 residues.

The CDR3: CASSQESSTQYF. Here the CDR3 DNA reads TGTGCCAGCAGCCAAGAGTCTAGTACGCAGTATTTT. The chain recombines TRBV3-1 with TRBJ2-3; D uncertain. Per germline, CDR1 LGHDT and CDR2 YNNKEL (reference sequence). The length of the CDR3 is 12 residues. Trimming took 0 bases from V and 8 from J, leaving 6 bases between them.

The V and J genes are TRBV7-2 and TRBJ2-1; TRBD1 matches at 9 bases. The germline gives CDR1 SGHTA, CDR2 FQGNSA. V dropped 1 base and J dropped 5; count of bases not matched to a gene: 12. This CDR3 is 18 amino acids long. The CDR3: CASSLEGLGTGLHNEQFF. Written as DNA, the CDR3 is TGTGCCAGCAGCTTAGAGGGTCTCGGGACAGGGCTTCACAATGAGCAGTTCTTC.

The chain is built from TRBV20-1 and TRBJ2-5, with TRBD2 identical over 8 bases. From germline, CDR1 is DFQATT and CDR2 SNEGSKA (reference sequence). This CDR3 has 18 residues. J was trimmed by 5 bases and V by 0 bases; bases with no gene match: 17. The CDR3 region is CSAREELAGFSGWETQYF. In DNA, the CDR3 is TGCAGTGCTAGAGAGGAGCTAGCGGGTTTTTCGGGGTGGGAGACCCAGTACTTC.

This chain connects TRBV4-3 to TRBJ2-3; D might be TRBD2 (6 bases). The V end lost 1 base, the J end lost 3 bases, and 11 bases lay between the germline ends. This CDR3 region has 15 residues. Germline CDR1 is LGHNA and CDR2 is YSLEER. The CDR3 loop reads CASSQGTGVTDTQYF. CDR3 in DNA: TGCGCCAGCAGCCAAGGGACGGGAGTAACAGATACGCAGTATTTT.

The chain links TRBV5-1 to TRBJ2-1; D call uncertain. V was cut by 0 bases and J by 9 bases, with 13 bases left in between. CDR3 length: 14 amino acids. Germline-derived CDR1 and CDR2 are SGHRS and YFSETQ. The CDR3 sequence is CASSLAGSASEQFF. The CDR3 nucleotides read TGCGCCAGCAGCTTGGCCGGATCGGCCAGTGAGCAGTTCTTC.

The CDR3, as DNA: TGCAGTGCGTACGACAGGTCGGAAACAGCTAACTATGGCTACACCTTC. Its protein is CSAYDRSETANYGYTF. The rearrangement links TRBV20-1 to TRBJ1-2, with D perhaps matching TRBD1 (6 bases). This CDR3 contains 16 residues. Looked up from germline, CDR1 is DFQATT and CDR2 is SNEGSKA (reference sequence). V was trimmed by 6 bases and J by 0 bases, leaving 20 bases between them.

This clonotype was counted ten times or more. V gene TRBV3-1 combines with J gene TRBJ1-2; 8 bases agree with TRBD1. Trimming removed 6 bases from V and 2 bases from J; junction bases left unmatched: 2. The CDR3 contains 13 residues. Germline V gives CDR1 LGHDT, CDR2 YNNKEL (reference sequence). The CDR3 sequence is CASRDRANYGYTF. The CDR3 DNA sequence: TGTGCCAGCAGGGACAGGGCCAACTATGGCTACACCTTC.

This clonotype was seen ten or more times. The rearrangement joins TRBV7-3 to TRBJ2-1, with TRBD2 matching over 10 bases. With V trimmed by 4 bases and J by 3 bases, 3 bases remained unmatched. Germline CDR1 SGHTA, CDR2 FQGTGA. CDR3 length equals 15 residues. CDR3 nucleotides: TGTGCCAGCAGCTCAAGCGGGGGGGTCTACAATGAGCAGTTCTTC. Residues: CASSSSGGVYNEQFF.

The chain is built from TRBV7-9 and TRBJ2-1; D gene unclear. Germline assignment: CDR1 SEHNR and CDR2 FQNEAQ (reference sequence). The CDR3 runs 13 residues. Trimming stripped 4 bases from V and 7 bases from J, with 11 bases between. The CDR3 DNA reads TGTGCCAGCAGCTCCCCGGACCTGAATGAGCAGTTCTTC. Amino acid sequence: CASSSPDLNEQFF.